A single sample is the source of the 29 T cell receptor beta chains below, sequenced in a study of T-cell reconstitution after alpha-beta-depleted transplantation in children. As it was prepared, the TCRbeta library received unique molecular identifiers. MiXCR was run by TCRdb on the PCR reads, yielding one entry per CDR3 protein. The table has about 600,000 distinct CDR3 sequences, about 10% seen once. The input for sequencing was PBMCs from the stem cell graft donor, taken from the stem cell graft. These receptors were collected from a human donor who donated a stem cell graft to a child with acute myeloid leukemia.

This clonotype was seen many times. The chain is built from TRBV20-1 and TRBJ2-1, with D possibly matching TRBD2 (5 bases). This CDR3 is built from 12 residues. The V end lost 5 bases, the J end lost 12 bases, and 17 bases lay between the germline ends. Germline loops: CDR1 DFQATT, CDR2 SNEGSKA (reference sequence). DNA of the CDR3: TGCAGTGCTGCGGGCCTACTCTCCCGGCAGTTCTTC. Translation: CSAAGLLSRQFF.

This clonotype was picked up a small number of times. For the CDR3, the DNA is TGTGCCAGCAGCTTAGGGTCGGGCTTCATGAACACTGAAGCTTTCTTT. Translation gives CASSLGSGFMNTEAFF. The J gene is TRBJ1-1, the V gene TRBV7-2, with D hard to call. The V gene lost 1 base and the J gene lost 0 bases, with 12 bases spanning the gap. Germline lookup yields CDR1 SGHTA and CDR2 FQGNSA. There are 16 residues in the CDR3.

This clonotype was seen repeatedly, ten times or more. V gene TRBV12-3 or TRBV12-4 combines with J gene TRBJ2-7; TRBD2 aligns across 10 bases. This CDR3 has 14 residues. V shed 3 bases, J shed 7 bases, and the junction held 6 bases outside the gene matches. CDR3 DNA sequence: TGTGCCAGCAGTTTGGCTAGCGGGAGTAGAGAGCAGTACTTC. Its protein product is CASSLASGSREQYF.

V and J are TRBV4-3 and TRBJ2-5; 9 nucleotides align to TRBD1. The length of the CDR3 is 19 residues. The V and J ends lost 0 bases and 3 bases, in that order; junction bases with no gene match: 14. CDR1 LGHNA and CDR2 YSLEER come from the germline V gene. CDR3 DNA: TGCGCCAGCAGCCAAGATGGGGGAGTGGGACAGGGCGAAGAAGAGACCCAGTACTTC. Its protein product is CASSQDGGVGQGEEETQYF.

This clonotype was detected many times. The chain employs TRBV20-1 and TRBJ2-4, with a weak D call TRBD2 (6 bases). CDR1 is DFQATT and CDR2 is SNEGSKA in the germline V gene (reference sequence). Trimming took 0 bases from V and 3 from J, leaving 6 bases between them. CDR3 length: 13 residues. The CDR3 bases are TGCAGTGCTAGAGACGGGGGCAAAAACATTCAGTACTTC. Encoded protein: CSARDGGKNIQYF.

This clonotype occurred many times. This chain joins TRBV12-3 or TRBV12-4 and TRBJ2-7; D is unclear. Deletions cut 6 bases from V and 3 bases from J, with 9 bases between. This CDR3 comprises 12 residues. The CDR3 spells CASRLDHYEQYF. The CDR3 DNA is TGTGCCAGCAGACTTGACCACTACGAGCAGTACTTC.

The chain couples TRBV28 to TRBJ2-1; TRBD1 agrees at 8 bases. There are 13 residues in the CDR3. Germline V gene lookup returns CDR1 MDHEN and CDR2 SYDVKM. V was clipped by 4 bases and J by 7 bases; unmatched bases: 3. For the CDR3, the DNA is TGTGCCAGCAGTTCAAACAGGGGGAATGAGCAGTTCTTC. Its protein is CASSSNRGNEQFF.

In this sample, this clonotype turned up a few times. CDR3 in amino acids: CASSSNEIRWEGSGNTIYF. In nucleotides, the CDR3 is TGTGCCAGCAGCTCGAACGAAATTAGGTGGGAAGGCTCTGGAAACACCATATATTTT. The chain employs TRBV7-9 and TRBJ1-3; D unresolved. The CDR3 has 19 residues. Per germline, CDR1 SEHNR and CDR2 FQNEAQ (reference sequence). The V gene lost 4 bases and the J gene lost 0 bases, with 22 bases spanning the gap.

Only a few counts were recorded for this clonotype. The CDR3 DNA reads TGCAGTGCAATCAACATCGGGAGGGTGTACGAGCAGTACTTC. Protein sequence: CSAINIGRVYEQYF. The V call is TRBV20-1, the J call TRBJ2-7; 8 bases agree with TRBD2. The CDR3 loop spans 14 amino acids. Unmatched junction bases numbered 11, after V lost 6 bases and J lost 4 bases. Germline V gene data show CDR1 as DFQATT and CDR2 as SNEGSKA (reference sequence).

This clonotype was seen ten or more times. This chain uses TRBV29-1 with TRBJ1-3, with D unclear. V was shortened by 7 bases and J by 1 base, with 11 bases between the two germline ends. The germline V gene encodes CDR1 SQVTM and CDR2 ANQGSEA. The CDR3 covers 13 residues. The CDR3 here is CSGRPASGNTIYF. The CDR3 bases are TGCAGCGGGCGACCTGCTTCTGGAAACACCATATATTTT.

This clonotype was seen many times. This chain joins TRBV6-5 and TRBJ2-1, with a weak D call TRBD2 (6 bases). Germline V gives CDR1 MNHEY, CDR2 SVGAGI. The CDR3 is made up of 14 amino acids. Between the trimmed V and J ends, which lost 1 base and 5 bases, there was a span of 9 bases. CDR3 protein: CASSYFGGNNEQFF. CDR3 DNA sequence: TGTGCCAGCAGTTACTTTGGCGGGAACAATGAGCAGTTCTTC.

This clonotype was found many times. The chain is built from TRBV7-2 and TRBJ2-7, with D hard to call. The ends were cut back, 5 bases at V and 6 bases at J, with 11 bases in the middle. Germline V gives CDR1 SGHTA, CDR2 FQGNSA. CDR3 size: 12 residues. The CDR3, as DNA: TGTGCCAGCAGCCTAGTCCTTAGCGAGCAGTACTTC. Translated, it gives CASSLVLSEQYF.

This clonotype showed up just a few times. CDR3 coding DNA: TGTGCCAGCAGTGATTGGTCGGGAGTTCGCTACAATGAGCAGTTCTTC. It translates to CASSDWSGVRYNEQFF. The chain links TRBV6-1 to TRBJ2-1; D is perhaps TRBD2 (6 bases). The CDR3 length is 16 residues. Germline values: CDR1 MNHNS, CDR2 SASEGT. With 3 bases removed from V and 3 bases from J, the gap between germline ends came to 15 bases.

For this clonotype: Germline and junction disagree at one end, which may indicate a read error. The gene calls are TRBV20-1 and TRBJ2-7; weak D call: TRBD2 (6 bases). The CDR3 is made up of 13 amino acids. Germline V gene sequence: CDR1 DFQATT, CDR2 SNEGSKA (reference sequence). The CDR3 sequence is CNASETSSYEQYF. DNA of the CDR3: TGCAATGCTAGCGAAACTAGCTCCTACGAGCAGTACTTC.

This clonotype showed up many times. This chain links TRBV20-1 with TRBJ2-7; 11 nucleotides align to TRBD2. The CDR3 length is 15 residues. After removal of 1 base from V and 3 bases from J, the junction contained 5 bases not matched to a gene. CDR1 is DFQATT and CDR2 is SNEGSKA in the germline V gene (reference sequence). CDR3 bases: TGCAGTGCTAGAGGAGGTAGCGGGAGGGTCTACGAGCAGTACTTC. Encoded protein: CSARGGSGRVYEQYF.

In this sample, this clonotype turned up a few times. This rearrangement joins TRBV20-1 to TRBJ2-3; TRBD2 aligns across 7 bases. Trimming cost V 3 bases and J 6 bases; bases outside gene matches: 18. The CDR3 runs to 17 residues. Germline V gene sequence: CDR1 DFQATT, CDR2 SNEGSKA (reference sequence). This CDR3 reads CSARGGWGGTPSDTQYF. The CDR3 region has the DNA TGCAGTGCTAGGGGGGGGTGGGGCGGGACCCCAAGTGATACGCAGTATTTT.

This clonotype was seen a handful of times. The chain has TRBV5-5 and TRBJ2-7; no definite D call. Trimming stripped 1 base from V and 6 bases from J, with 11 bases between. CDR1 and CDR2 from the germline V gene are SGHKS and YYEKEE (reference sequence). The CDR3 is 13 amino acids. The CDR3 DNA is TGTGCCAGCAGCTTGCCAGGCCCTAGCGAGCAGTACTTC. Encoded protein: CASSLPGPSEQYF.

This clonotype was counted only a few times. The rearrangement links TRBV24-1 to TRBJ2-1; D possibly corresponds to TRBD1 (6 bases). The germline gives CDR1 KGHDR, CDR2 SFDVKD. Trimming took off 2 bases at V and 1 base at J, with 17 bases between the two ends. The CDR3 is made up of 18 amino acids. The CDR3 region is CATSDWGSQQGSYNEQFF. The CDR3 DNA is TGTGCCACCAGTGATTGGGGCTCCCAACAGGGTTCCTACAATGAGCAGTTCTTC.

The table lists this clonotype with many counts. This chain joins TRBV29-1 and TRBJ2-7; TRBD1 matches 9 bases. The trim removed 7 bases at V and 2 bases at J, leaving 9 bases unmatched. There are 14 residues in the CDR3. The germline CDR1 and CDR2 sequences are SQVTM and ANQGSEA. CDR3 DNA: TGCAGCGCTAGAGGGACAGGGAAGCCCTACGAGCAGTACTTC. Translated, it gives CSARGTGKPYEQYF.

The chain recombines TRBV5-1 with TRBJ2-5, with D perhaps matching TRBD1 or TRBD2 (5 bases each). With 0 bases removed from V and 5 bases from J, the gap between germline ends came to 20 bases. CDR1 and CDR2 from the germline V gene are SGHRS and YFSETQ. This CDR3 has 17 amino acids. The DNA of the CDR3 is TGCGCCAGCAGCTTGGAGGGTTCGAAGGGCCGGGGCGAGACCCAGTACTTC. Translation: CASSLEGSKGRGETQYF.

This chain uses TRBV9 with TRBJ2-7, with D possibly matching TRBD1 (6 bases). This CDR3 comprises 15 residues. Germline CDR1 SGDLS, CDR2 YYNGEE. V was cut by 1 base and J by 2 bases, with 13 bases left in between. Here the CDR3 DNA reads TGTGCCAGCAGCGTATTGACAGGCCCCACCTACGAGCAGTACTTC. It yields the protein CASSVLTGPTYEQYF.

This clonotype was observed at least ten times. The V and J genes are TRBV10-3 and TRBJ2-1; the match to TRBD2 covers 11 bases. V lost 6 bases, J lost 6 bases, and 7 bases stayed unmatched. The CDR3 length is 15 residues. Germline CDR1 and CDR2: ENHRY and SYGVKD. In DNA, the CDR3 is TGTGCCATCAGCCTGACTAGCGGGACTATCAATGAGCAGTTCTTC. Translating gives CAISLTSGTINEQFF.

This clonotype was detected many times. The rearrangement joins TRBV6-4 to TRBJ2-1; 7 bases fit TRBD2. CDR3 length: 14 residues. The junction had 7 bases not matched to a gene; V was cut back by 4 bases and J by 7 bases. Germline CDR1 reads MRHNA; CDR2 reads SNTAGT. CDR3 in amino acids: CASSVVASGNEQFF. The CDR3 DNA follows: TGTGCCAGCAGTGTTGTCGCTAGCGGAAATGAGCAGTTCTTC.

This clonotype was recorded many times. The rearrangement uses TRBV20-1 and TRBJ2-1; 8 bases line up with TRBD2. The length of the CDR3 is 14 residues. The ends lost 1 base at V and 10 bases at J; junction bases unmatched: 9. The V gene's germline CDR1 is DFQATT and CDR2 SNEGSKA (reference sequence). For the CDR3, the DNA is TGCAGTGCTAGAGGGGTAGCGGGAACGGGGGAGCAGTTCTTC. Residues: CSARGVAGTGEQFF.

The V gene is TRBV20-1, the J gene TRBJ2-3, with TRBD2 identical over 10 bases. V was pared by 3 bases and J by 2 bases, with 14 bases of the junction left unmatched. This CDR3 spans 18 amino acids. The V gene's germline CDR1 is DFQATT and CDR2 SNEGSKA (reference sequence). The CDR3 DNA sequence: TGCAGTGCTAGTGAACTAGCGGGAACCCAGGGTTTCACAGATACGCAGTATTTT. Translated: CSASELAGTQGFTDTQYF.

V usage is TRBV20-1 and J usage is TRBJ2-1; 9 bases are a match to TRBD2. V lost 3 bases and J lost 0; bases outside the gene matches: 9. Looked up from germline, CDR1 is DFQATT and CDR2 is SNEGSKA (reference sequence). This CDR3 region has 17 residues. The CDR3 protein is CSARGGRDTSSYNEQFF. CDR3 nucleotide sequence: TGCAGTGCTAGGGGCGGGAGGGATACAAGCTCCTACAATGAGCAGTTCTTC.

The chain carries TRBV5-1 and TRBJ2-5; D call uncertain. V lost 3 bases to trimming and J lost 0 bases, with 15 bases between them. The CDR3 runs 16 residues. Per germline, CDR1 SGHRS and CDR2 YFSETQ. The CDR3 protein is CASSSNSEPYQETQYF. The CDR3, as DNA: TGCGCCAGCAGCTCCAACTCAGAGCCGTACCAAGAGACCCAGTACTTC.

The chain couples TRBV7-9 to TRBJ2-5; 12 bases map to TRBD2. V gave up 5 bases and J gave up 4 bases; unmatched junction bases: 11. Germline lookup yields CDR1 SEHNR and CDR2 FQNEAQ (reference sequence). CDR3 size: 17 residues. The CDR3 protein is CASSQPGLAGGAETQYF. In nucleotides, the CDR3 is TGTGCCAGCAGCCAACCGGGACTAGCGGGCGGGGCAGAGACCCAGTACTTC.

This clonotype was found a few times. This chain uses TRBV4-1 with TRBJ2-1, with 10 bases that match TRBD2. V was clipped by 0 bases and J by 0 bases; unmatched bases: 17. Per the germline V gene, CDR1 is MGHRA and CDR2 is YSYEKL. The CDR3 loop spans 22 amino acids. The CDR3 region is CASSQELASGSFGASSYNEQFF. The CDR3 DNA reads TGCGCCAGCAGCCAAGAGTTGGCTAGCGGGAGTTTTGGGGCAAGCTCCTACAATGAGCAGTTCTTC.